This record concerns one TCR beta chain sequence. Authors' methods: How many nucleated cells were present was estimated from reference gene primer amplification. The table came from immunoSEQ multiplex PCR; TCRdb's copy has only in-frame clones and leaves some out. V, J and clone size derive from that table, while D and trimming were established from the DNA sequence. The sample shows about 160,000 clones, approximately 87% of them seen only once. The data stem from a study of blood T cell repertoires in COVID-19. Study-level information: Material from acute and convalescent COVID-19 was sourced from the United States, Italy and Spain. T cells, B-cell-depleted T cells, or PBMCs supplied cDNA or gDNA.

The CDR3 runs 15 residues. V was pared by 2 bases and J by 0 bases, with 11 bases between. Germline V gives CDR1 SGDLS, CDR2 YYNGEE. The sequence came from a woman between 70 and 85 years old with acute or convalescent COVID-19. The chain recombines TRBV9 with TRBJ2-5, with D perhaps TRBD1 (5 bases). The sample comprised peripheral blood. CDR3 sequence reads: CASSVGAQYQETQYF. The CDR3 DNA reads as TGTGCCAGCAGCGTTGGGGCCCAGTACCAAGAGACCCAGTACTTC.